The clone carrying this TCR beta chain was seen many times. The antigen is unknown. The data derive from a study of early T cells in non-severe SARS-CoV-2 infection. Across the study: RNA in bulk from unsorted whole blood was sequenced, and chains were unpaired.

Attached unique molecular identifiers marked individual cDNA molecules. One entry per CDR3 protein, called by TCRdb with MiXCR from the 5' RACE reads. The sample gives around 60,000 distinct CDR3 sequences, 10% of which show up once; roughly 8% is in the top ten. The CDR3 is made up of 13 amino acids. The ends were cut back, 5 bases at V and 0 bases at J, with 8 bases in the middle. From germline, CDR1 is SEHNR and CDR2 FQNEAQ (reference sequence). Study findings and constraints: Comparison of clonotypes with VDJdb favored anti-spike CD8 responses while missing private and CD4 specificities.

The clonotype was recovered from an adult who was a healthcare worker with PCR-confirmed SARS-CoV-2 infection or an uninfected control (not recorded which). The chain combines TRBV7-9 with TRBJ2-7, with a possible D match to TRBD1 (5 bases). Sequenced: whole blood. CDR3 region: CASSLDSSYEQYF. DNA of the CDR3: TGTGCCAGCAGCCTTGACAGCTCCTACGAGCAGTACTTC.